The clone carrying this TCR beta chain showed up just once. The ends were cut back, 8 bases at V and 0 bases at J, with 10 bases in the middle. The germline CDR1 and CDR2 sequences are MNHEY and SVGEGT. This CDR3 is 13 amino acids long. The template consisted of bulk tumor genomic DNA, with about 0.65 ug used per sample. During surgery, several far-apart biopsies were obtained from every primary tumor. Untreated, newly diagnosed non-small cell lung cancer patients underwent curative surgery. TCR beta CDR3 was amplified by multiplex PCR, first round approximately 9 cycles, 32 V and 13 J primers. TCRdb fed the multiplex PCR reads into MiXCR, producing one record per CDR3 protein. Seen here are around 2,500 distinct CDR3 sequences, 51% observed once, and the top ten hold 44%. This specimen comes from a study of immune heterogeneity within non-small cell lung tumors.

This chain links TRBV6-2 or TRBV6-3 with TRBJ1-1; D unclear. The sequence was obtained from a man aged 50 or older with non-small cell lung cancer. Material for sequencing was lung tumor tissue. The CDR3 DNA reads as TGTGCCAGCTTGCACAAATTGAACACTGAAGCTTTCTTT. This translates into CASLHKLNTEAFF.